A selection of T cell receptor beta chains follows, all from one sample in a study of brain T cells in children with intractable seizures. Some clones are missing from TCRdb's copy, which holds only in-frame ones; the method was immunoSEQ multiplex PCR. The sample yields 50,000 to 80,000 clones, around 96% seen once. The source was peripheral blood, collected at surgery. These receptors came from a boy under three years old with focal cortical dysplasia and intractable seizures. CDR3s include the opening cysteine and the closing phenylalanine or tryptophan. The D gene is left open where the match is weak. Clone size is shown for a subset of rows, as once, few, many or a class of expanded clone.

V	D	length	J	size	CDR3	DNA
TRBV7-8	TRBD1	15	TRBJ1-5	.	CASSWTGESNQPQHF	TGTGCCAGCAGCTGGACAGGGGAGAGCAATCAGCCCCAGCATTTT
TRBV11-2	.	14	TRBJ2-3	.	CASSFSIGGDTQYF	TGTGCCAGCAGCTTCTCGATTGGGGGAGATACGCAGTATTTT
TRBV5-4	.	15	TRBJ2-7	once	CASTNTSSGASEQYF	TGTGCCAGCACAAACACTAGTTCGGGGGCCTCCGAGCAGTACTTC
TRBV6-5	.	13	TRBJ1-2	.	CASSYPGFYGYTF	TGTGCCAGCAGTTACCCGGGCTTCTATGGCTACACCTTC
TRBV5-1	.	13	TRBJ1-5	.	CASTSGPNQPQHF	TGCGCCAGCACCTCGGGACCTAATCAGCCCCAGCATTTT
TRBV9	.	13	TRBJ2-3	.	CASSVSGGDTQYF	TGTGCCAGCAGCGTATCTGGGGGAGATACGCAGTATTTT
TRBV13	TRBD1	16	TRBJ1-1	.	CASSLDPTGTNTEAFF	TGTGCCAGCAGCTTAGACCCGACAGGGACGAACACTGAAGCTTTCTTT
TRBV7-9	.	12	TRBJ2-2	once	CASMSQAGELFF	TGTGCCAGCATGAGCCAGGCCGGGGAGCTGTTTTTT
TRBV10-1	.	14	TRBJ1-1	.	CASRGEKANTEAFF	TGCGCCAGCAGGGGGGAAAAAGCGAACACTGAAGCTTTCTTT
TRBV7-2	TRBD1	16	TRBJ1-2	.	CASSLSLFDRGYGYTF	TGTGCCAGCAGCTTAAGCCTTTTTGACAGGGGCTATGGCTACACCTTC
TRBV7-2	.	16	TRBJ1-5	.	CASSLDRGLGNQPQHF	TGTGCCAGCAGCTTAGATCGGGGGCTCGGCAATCAGCCCCAGCATTTT
TRBV5-1	.	17	TRBJ2-7	.	CASSKAGTSFNNYEQYF	TGCGCCAGCAGCAAAGCTGGGACTTCCTTCAACAATTACGAGCAGTACTTC
TRBV5-1	.	15	TRBJ2-1	.	CASSFSGDTGNEQFF	TGCGCCAGCAGCTTCTCGGGGGACACTGGCAATGAGCAGTTCTTC
TRBV25-1	.	14	TRBJ1-1	.	CASSAAGRNTEAFF	TGTGCCAGCAGTGCGGCGGGACGAAACACTGAAGCTTTCTTT
TRBV27	.	13	TRBJ2-1	.	CASSFGGAREQFF	TGTGCCAGCAGTTTTGGAGGGGCCCGGGAGCAGTTCTTC
TRBV19	.	16	TRBJ1-4	.	CASSGRTFATNEKLFF	TGTGCCAGTAGTGGGAGAACCTTTGCAACTAATGAAAAACTGTTTTTT
TRBV12-3/TRBV12-4	TRBD2	12	TRBJ2-1	.	CASSMGGWGQFF	TGTGCCAGCAGCATGGGAGGGTGGGGGCAGTTCTTC
TRBV6-2/TRBV6-3	.	13	TRBJ1-1	.	CASSYRDNTEAFF	TGTGCCAGCAGTTATAGGGACAACACTGAAGCTTTCTTT
TRBV4-1	.	15	TRBJ1-5	.	CASSRDQQGNQPQHF	TGCGCCAGCAGCCGAGACCAACAGGGCAATCAGCCCCAGCATTTT
TRBV7-2	.	13	TRBJ2-1	.	CASSLYQYRFQFF	TGTGCCAGCAGCTTATACCAGTACCGCTTTCAGTTCTTC
TRBV4-3	TRBD2	15	TRBJ2-2	.	CASSPTSGSDGELFF	TGCGCCAGCAGCCCGACTAGCGGGAGCGACGGGGAGCTGTTTTTT
TRBV6-2/TRBV6-3	.	17	TRBJ2-1	.	CASSYVIGSHSYNEQFF	TGTGCCAGCAGTTACGTAATTGGGAGCCACTCCTACAATGAGCAGTTCTTC
TRBV7-8	.	14	TRBJ2-7	.	CASSRASRGYEQYF	TGTGCCAGCAGCCGCGCGAGCAGGGGTTACGAGCAGTACTTC
TRBV7-7	TRBD2	16	TRBJ2-5	.	CASSLRLAGTQETQYF	TGTGCCAGCAGCCTCCGACTAGCGGGGACGCAAGAGACCCAGTACTTC
TRBV13	TRBD1	16	TRBJ1-2	.	CASSSTSDRGVYGYTF	TGTGCCAGCAGCTCCACCTCCGACAGGGGCGTCTATGGCTACACCTTC
TRBV6-5	.	16	TRBJ1-4	.	CASSSDSGVLVEKLFF	TGTGCCAGCAGTTCCGACTCAGGGGTCCTTGTTGAAAAACTGTTTTTT
TRBV4-1	.	13	TRBJ1-1	.	CASSQVRGTEAFF	TGCGCCAGCAGCCAGGTGAGGGGAACTGAAGCTTTCTTT
TRBV5-1	.	14	TRBJ1-2	.	CASSLTTGAYGYTF	TGCGCCAGCAGCTTGACCACAGGCGCCTATGGCTACACCTTC
TRBV6-6	TRBD1	14	TRBJ2-5	.	CASRPGDRQETQYF	TGTGCCAGCAGACCCGGGGACAGACAAGAGACCCAGTACTTC
TRBV6-5	.	13	TRBJ1-2	.	CASRRLPNYGYTF	TGTGCCAGCAGGAGGCTACCTAACTATGGCTACACCTTC
TRBV14	.	13	TRBJ1-2	once	CASSQERRGGYTF	TGTGCCAGCAGCCAAGAACGGAGGGGTGGCTACACCTTC
TRBV9	.	13	TRBJ2-7	.	CASSKGQYYEQYF	TGTGCCAGCAGCAAAGGACAGTACTACGAGCAGTACTTC
TRBV20-1	TRBD1	14	TRBJ1-6	.	CSACAGTVNSPLHF	TGCAGTGCTTGTGCCGGGACAGTCAATTCACCCCTCCACTTT
TRBV9	TRBD2	14	TRBJ2-7	.	CASSVRTSGYEQYF	TGTGCCAGCAGCGTCAGGACTAGCGGCTACGAGCAGTACTTC
TRBV20-1	TRBD1	15	TRBJ1-2	.	CSASLWDRVGDGYTF	TGCAGTGCTAGTCTCTGGGACAGGGTAGGGGATGGCTACACCTTC
TRBV12-3/TRBV12-4	.	12	TRBJ2-7	.	CASSSGTYEQYF	TGTGCCAGCAGCTCCGGGACCTACGAGCAGTACTTC
TRBV4-1	.	16	TRBJ1-5	few	CASSQADRRGNQPQHF	TGCGCCAGCAGCCAAGCCGACAGGCGGGGCAATCAGCCCCAGCATTTT